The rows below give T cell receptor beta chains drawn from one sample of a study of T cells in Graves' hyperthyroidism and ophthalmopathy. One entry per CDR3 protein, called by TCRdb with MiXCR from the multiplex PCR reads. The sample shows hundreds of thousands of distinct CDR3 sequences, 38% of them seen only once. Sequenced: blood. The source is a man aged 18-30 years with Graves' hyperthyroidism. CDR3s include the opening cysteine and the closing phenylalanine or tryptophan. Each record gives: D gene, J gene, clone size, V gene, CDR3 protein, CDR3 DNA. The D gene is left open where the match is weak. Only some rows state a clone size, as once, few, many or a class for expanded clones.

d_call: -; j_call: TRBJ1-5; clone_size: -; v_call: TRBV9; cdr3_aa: CASSVGAGGSNQPQHF; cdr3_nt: TGTGCCAGCAGCGTCGGGGCGGGAGGGAGCAATCAGCCCCAGCATTTT
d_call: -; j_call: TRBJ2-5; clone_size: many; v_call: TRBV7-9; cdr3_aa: CASSLDPGQETQYF; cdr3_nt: TGTGCCAGCAGCTTAGATCCAGGGCAAGAGACCCAGTACTTC
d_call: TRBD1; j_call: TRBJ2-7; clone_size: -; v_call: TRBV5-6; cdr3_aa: CASSSLGTGQYF; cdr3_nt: TGTGCCAGCAGCTCCCTAGGGACAGGGCAGTACTTC
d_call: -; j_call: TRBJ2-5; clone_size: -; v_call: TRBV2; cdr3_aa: CASSGGFVETQYF; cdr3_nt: TGTGCCAGCAGTGGCGGCTTTGTAGAGACCCAGTACTTC
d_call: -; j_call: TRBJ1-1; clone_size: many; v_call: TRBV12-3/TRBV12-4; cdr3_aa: CASNRPSGAFF; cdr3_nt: TGTGCCAGCAACAGGCCATCGGGAGCTTTCTTT
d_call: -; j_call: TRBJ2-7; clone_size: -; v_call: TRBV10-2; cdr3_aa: CASSETFWIYEQYF; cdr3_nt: TGTGCCAGCAGTGAAACTTTTTGGATCTACGAGCAGTACTTC
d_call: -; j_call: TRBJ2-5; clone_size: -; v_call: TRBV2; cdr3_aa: CASSELADIQPQYF; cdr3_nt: TGTGCCAGCAGTGAATTAGCGGACATTCAGCCCCAGTACTTC
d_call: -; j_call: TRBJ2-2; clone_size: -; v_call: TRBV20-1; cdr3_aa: CSAAGLSNTGELFF; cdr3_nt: TGCAGTGCTGCGGGACTTTCGAACACCGGGGAGCTGTTTTTT
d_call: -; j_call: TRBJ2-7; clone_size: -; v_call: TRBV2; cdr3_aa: CASSPTGLPSGEQYF; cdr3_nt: TGTGCCAGCAGCCCGACGGGACTCCCGTCAGGGGAGCAGTACTTC
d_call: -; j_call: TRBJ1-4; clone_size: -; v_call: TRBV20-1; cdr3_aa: CSANLGEKLFF; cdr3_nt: TGCAGTGCAAACCTCGGGGAAAAACTGTTTTTT
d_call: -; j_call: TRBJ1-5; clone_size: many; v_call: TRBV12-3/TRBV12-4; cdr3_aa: CASSPASQPQHF; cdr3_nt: TGTGCCAGCAGTCCCGCATCCCAGCCCCAGCATTTT
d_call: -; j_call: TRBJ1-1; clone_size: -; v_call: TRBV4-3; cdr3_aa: CASSQAVIGTEAFF; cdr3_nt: TGCGCCAGCAGCCAAGCCGTCATCGGCACTGAAGCTTTCTTT
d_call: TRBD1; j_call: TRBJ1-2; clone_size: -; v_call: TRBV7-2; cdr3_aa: CASSARTGFSGYTF; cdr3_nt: TGTGCCAGCAGTGCTAGGACAGGGTTCAGTGGCTACACCTTC
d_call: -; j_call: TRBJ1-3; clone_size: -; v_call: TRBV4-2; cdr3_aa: CASSPGTTSGNTIYF; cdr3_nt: TGTGCCAGCAGCCCTGGGACAACCTCTGGAAACACCATATATTTT
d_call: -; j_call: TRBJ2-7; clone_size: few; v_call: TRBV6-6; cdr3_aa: CASSQQYYEQYF; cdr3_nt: TGTGCCAGCAGCCAACAGTACTACGAGCAGTACTTC
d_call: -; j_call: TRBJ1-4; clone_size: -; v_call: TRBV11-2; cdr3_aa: CASSLVLQGGSEKLFF; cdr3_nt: TGTGCCAGCAGCTTAGTCCTTCAGGGCGGTAGCGAAAAACTGTTTTTT
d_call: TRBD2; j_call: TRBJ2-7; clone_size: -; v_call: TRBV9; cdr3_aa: CASSVASSPKAGQYEQYF; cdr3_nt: TGTGCCAGCAGCGTAGCTTCATCCCCAAAAGCGGGGCAATACGAGCAGTACTTC
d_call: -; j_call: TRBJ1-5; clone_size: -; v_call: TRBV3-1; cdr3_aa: CASSQDSGNGQPQHF; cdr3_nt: TGTGCCAGCAGCCAAGATTCGGGGAATGGTCAGCCCCAGCATTTT
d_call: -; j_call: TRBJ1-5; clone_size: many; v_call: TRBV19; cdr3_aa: CASEQGGNQPQHF; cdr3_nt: TGTGCCAGTGAGCAGGGTGGCAATCAGCCCCAGCATTTT
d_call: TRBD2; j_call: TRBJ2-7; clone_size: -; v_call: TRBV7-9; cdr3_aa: CASSPGTRGAYEQYF; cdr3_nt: TGTGCCAGCAGTCCTGGGACTAGGGGGGCCTACGAGCAGTACTTC
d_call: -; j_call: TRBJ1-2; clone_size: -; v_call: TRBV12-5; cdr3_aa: CASTQGGKGGYTF; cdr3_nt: TGTGCTAGTACCCAAGGGGGGAAGGGTGGCTACACCTTC
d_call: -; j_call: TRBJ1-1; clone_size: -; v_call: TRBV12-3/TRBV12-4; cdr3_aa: CASSLGRTAFF; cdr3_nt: TGTGCCAGCAGTTTGGGCAGGACAGCTTTCTTT
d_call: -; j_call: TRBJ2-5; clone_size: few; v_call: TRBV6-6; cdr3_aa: CASSYSGTLETQYF; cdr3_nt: TGTGCCAGCAGTTACTCCGGGACGTTAGAGACCCAGTACTTC
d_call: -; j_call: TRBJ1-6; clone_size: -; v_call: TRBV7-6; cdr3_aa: CASSRGTASSYNSPLHF; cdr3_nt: TGTGCCAGCAGCCGCGGGACCGCTAGCTCCTATAATTCACCCCTCCACTTT
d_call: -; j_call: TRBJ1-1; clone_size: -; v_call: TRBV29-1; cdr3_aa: CSVPETEAFF; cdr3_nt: TGCAGCGTTCCAGAGACTGAAGCTTTCTTT
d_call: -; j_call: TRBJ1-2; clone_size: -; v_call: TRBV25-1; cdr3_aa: CASSELEGAHGYTF; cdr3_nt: TGTGCCAGCAGTGAACTCGAAGGGGCGCATGGCTACACCTTC
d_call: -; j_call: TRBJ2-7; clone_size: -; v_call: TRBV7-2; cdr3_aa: CASSLNRDNEQCF; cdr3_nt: TGTGCCAGCAGCTTAAACAGGGACAACGAGCAGTGCTTC
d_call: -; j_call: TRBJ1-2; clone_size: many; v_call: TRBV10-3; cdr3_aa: CAISSSIQGRNGYTF; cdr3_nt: TGTGCCATCAGTTCATCGATCCAGGGGAGGAATGGCTACACCTTC
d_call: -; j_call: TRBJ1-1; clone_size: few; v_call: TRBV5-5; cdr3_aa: CASSLEGPANTEAFF; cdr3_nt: TGTGCCAGCAGCTTGGAGGGACCTGCGAACACTGAAGCTTTCTTT
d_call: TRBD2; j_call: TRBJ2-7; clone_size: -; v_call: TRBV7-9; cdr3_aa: CASSHLLAGGYEQYF; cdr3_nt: TGTGCCAGCAGCCATCTACTAGCGGGAGGCTACGAGCAGTACTTC
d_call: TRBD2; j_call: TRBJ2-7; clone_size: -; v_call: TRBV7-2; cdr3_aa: CASSLGLAVHEQYF; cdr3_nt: TGTGCCAGCAGCCTCGGACTAGCGGTCCACGAGCAGTACTTC
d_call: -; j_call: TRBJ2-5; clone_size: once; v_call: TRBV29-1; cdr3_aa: CSVEPGVETQNF; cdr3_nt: TGCAGCGTTGAACCGGGTGTAGAGACCCAGAACTTC
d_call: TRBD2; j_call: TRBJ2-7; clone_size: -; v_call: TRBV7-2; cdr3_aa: CASSSREGGSYEQYF; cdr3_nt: TGTGCCAGCAGCTCTCGAGAGGGCGGGAGTTACGAGCAGTACTTC
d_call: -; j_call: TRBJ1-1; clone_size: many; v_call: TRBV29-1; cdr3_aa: CSVDPGRGDTEAFF; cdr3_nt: TGCAGCGTTGACCCGGGGCGGGGAGACACTGAAGCTTTCTTT
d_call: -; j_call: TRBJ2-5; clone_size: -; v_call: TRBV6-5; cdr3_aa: CASSYSESQETQYF; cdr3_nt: TGTGCCAGCAGTTACTCGGAGAGCCAAGAGACCCAGTACTTC